This T cell receptor beta chain was recorded in a study of blood T cell repertoires in COVID-19. Original processing notes: Scientists estimated how many nucleated cells there were by amplifying reference gene primers. The repertoire was sequenced with immunoSEQ multiplex PCR; TCRdb's copy has only in-frame clones and lacks some. V, J and clone size are taken as reported in that table, and D and trimming were inferred from the DNA itself. The table records roughly 300,000 clones, approximately 93% of them present only once. V was shortened by 5 bases and J by 1 base, with 11 bases between the two germline ends. The CDR3 consists of 14 residues. The V gene's germline CDR1 is MNHEY and CDR2 SVGEGT.

The rearrangement joins TRBV6-2 or TRBV6-3 to TRBJ1-1; D ambiguous. The sequenced sample consisted of peripheral blood. This TCR was sampled from a woman in her twenties or thirties with COVID-19, enrolled during active disease. Written as DNA, the CDR3 is TGTGCCAGCAGTGTACGACACCAGAACACTGAAGCTTTCTTT. Translated, it gives CASSVRHQNTEAFF.